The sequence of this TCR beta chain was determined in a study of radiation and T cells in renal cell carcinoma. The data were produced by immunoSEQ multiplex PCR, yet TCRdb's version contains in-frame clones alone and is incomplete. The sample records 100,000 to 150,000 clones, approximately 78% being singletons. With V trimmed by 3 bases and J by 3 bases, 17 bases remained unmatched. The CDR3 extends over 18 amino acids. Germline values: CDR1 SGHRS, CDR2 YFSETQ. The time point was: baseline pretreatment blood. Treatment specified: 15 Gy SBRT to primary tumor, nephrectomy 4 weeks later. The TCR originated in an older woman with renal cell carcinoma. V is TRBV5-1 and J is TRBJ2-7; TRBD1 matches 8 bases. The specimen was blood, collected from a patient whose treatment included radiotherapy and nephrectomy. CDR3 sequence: CASSSNTVGQGGFYEQYF. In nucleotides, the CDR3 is TGCGCCAGCAGCTCAAACACCGTCGGACAGGGAGGATTCTACGAGCAGTACTTC. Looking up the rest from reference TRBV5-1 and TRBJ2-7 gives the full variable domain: KAGVTQTPRYLIKTRGQQVTLSCSPISGHRSVSWYQQTPGQGLQFLFEYFSETQRNKGNFPGRFSGRQFSNSRSEMNVSTLELGDSALYLCASSSNTVGQGGFYEQYFGPGTRLTVT.